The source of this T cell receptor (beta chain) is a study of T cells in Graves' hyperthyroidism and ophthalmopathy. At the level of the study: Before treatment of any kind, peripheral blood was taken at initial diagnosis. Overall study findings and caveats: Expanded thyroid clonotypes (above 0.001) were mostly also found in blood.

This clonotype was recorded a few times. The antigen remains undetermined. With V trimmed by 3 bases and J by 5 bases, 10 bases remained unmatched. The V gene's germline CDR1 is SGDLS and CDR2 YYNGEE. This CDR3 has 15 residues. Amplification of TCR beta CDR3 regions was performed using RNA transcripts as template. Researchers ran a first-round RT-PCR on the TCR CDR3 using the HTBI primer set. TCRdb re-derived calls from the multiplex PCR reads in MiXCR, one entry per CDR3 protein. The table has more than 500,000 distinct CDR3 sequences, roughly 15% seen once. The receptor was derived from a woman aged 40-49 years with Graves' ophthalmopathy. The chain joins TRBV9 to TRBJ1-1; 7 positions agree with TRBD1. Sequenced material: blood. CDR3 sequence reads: CASSALRGQLTEAFF. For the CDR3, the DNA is TGTGCCAGCAGCGCGCTAAGGGGACAGTTGACTGAAGCTTTCTTT.